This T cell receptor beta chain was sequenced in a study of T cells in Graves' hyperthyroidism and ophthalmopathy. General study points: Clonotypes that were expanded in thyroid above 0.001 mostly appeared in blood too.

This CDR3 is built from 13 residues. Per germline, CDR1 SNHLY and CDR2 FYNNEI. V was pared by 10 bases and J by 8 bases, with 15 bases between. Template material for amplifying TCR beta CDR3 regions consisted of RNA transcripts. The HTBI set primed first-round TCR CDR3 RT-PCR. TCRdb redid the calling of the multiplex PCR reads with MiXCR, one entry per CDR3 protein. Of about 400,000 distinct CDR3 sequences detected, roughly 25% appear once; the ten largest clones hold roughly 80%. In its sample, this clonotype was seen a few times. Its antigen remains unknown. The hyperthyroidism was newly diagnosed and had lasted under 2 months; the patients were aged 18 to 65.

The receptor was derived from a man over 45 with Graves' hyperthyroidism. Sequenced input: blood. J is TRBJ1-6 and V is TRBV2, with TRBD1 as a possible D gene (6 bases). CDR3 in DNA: TGTGCCACAAGACAAAGGGGGGATTCACCCCTCCACTTT. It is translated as CATRQRGDSPLHF.